Listed below are T cell receptor beta chains from one sample, sequenced in a study of OX40 agonist ivuxolimab in advanced cancers. Here immunoSEQ multiplex PCR was the method, and the copy in TCRdb shows in-frame clones only, minus some. The sample holds about 77,000 clones, approximately 83% seen once. The sample here was CD4+ or CD8+ T cells sorted from blood, taken in a trial of the OX40 agonist ivuxolimab. All receptors derive from an adult with an advanced solid tumor such as melanoma, head and neck, liver or kidney cancer. Both conserved end residues are part of each CDR3. Fields, in order: J gene, clone size, D gene, V gene, CDR3 length, CDR3 protein, CDR3 DNA. The D gene is left open where the match is weak. Not all rows give a size; the values are once, few, many and, for expanded clones, a class.

j_call: TRBJ1-3; clone_size: .; d_call: .; v_call: TRBV4-1; cdr3_length: 19; cdr3_aa: CASSQPPGAFRRSGNTIYF; cdr3_nt: TGCGCCAGCAGCCAACCTCCCGGGGCTTTCCGTCGGAGTGGAAACACCATATATTTT
j_call: TRBJ1-5; clone_size: .; d_call: TRBD1; v_call: TRBV6-1; cdr3_length: 15; cdr3_aa: CASRQGRISNQPQHF; cdr3_nt: TGTGCCAGCCGACAGGGTCGGATTAGCAATCAGCCCCAGCATTTT
j_call: TRBJ2-7; clone_size: .; d_call: .; v_call: TRBV5-1; cdr3_length: 15; cdr3_aa: CASSWDSTGSYEQYF; cdr3_nt: TGCGCCAGCAGCTGGGACTCAACTGGCTCCTACGAGCAGTACTTC
j_call: TRBJ2-5; clone_size: once; d_call: TRBD1; v_call: TRBV30; cdr3_length: 14; cdr3_aa: CAWSKGQGQETQYF; cdr3_nt: TGTGCCTGGAGTAAGGGACAGGGGCAAGAGACCCAGTACTTC
j_call: TRBJ2-3; clone_size: once; d_call: TRBD2; v_call: TRBV11-2; cdr3_length: 17; cdr3_aa: CASSFNAAGDSTDTQYF; cdr3_nt: TGTGCCAGCAGCTTTAATGCAGCGGGGGACAGCACAGATACGCAGTATTTT
j_call: TRBJ1-1; clone_size: .; d_call: TRBD1; v_call: TRBV5-6; cdr3_length: 15; cdr3_aa: CASMSTGGLNTEAFF; cdr3_nt: TGTGCCAGCATGAGTACAGGGGGTTTGAACACTGAAGCTTTCTTT
j_call: TRBJ2-5; clone_size: .; d_call: .; v_call: TRBV6-1; cdr3_length: 14; cdr3_aa: CASRAPLYQETQYF; cdr3_nt: TGTGCCAGCAGGGCACCATTGTACCAAGAGACCCAGTACTTC
j_call: TRBJ1-4; clone_size: .; d_call: .; v_call: TRBV5-4; cdr3_length: 14; cdr3_aa: CASSLPGAVEKLFF; cdr3_nt: TGTGCCAGCAGCTTGCCAGGGGCTGTTGAAAAACTGTTTTTT
j_call: TRBJ1-3; clone_size: .; d_call: .; v_call: TRBV7-9; cdr3_length: 16; cdr3_aa: CASSLLPESSGNTIYF; cdr3_nt: TGTGCCAGCAGCTTACTGCCGGAGAGCTCTGGAAACACCATATATTTT
j_call: TRBJ2-6; clone_size: .; d_call: TRBD1; v_call: TRBV5-4; cdr3_length: 17; cdr3_aa: CASSSDRGLSGANVLTF; cdr3_nt: TGTGCCAGCAGCTCGGACAGGGGGCTCTCTGGGGCCAACGTCCTGACTTTC
j_call: TRBJ2-3; clone_size: .; d_call: TRBD2; v_call: TRBV11-2; cdr3_length: 17; cdr3_aa: CASSLDGTSGGEDTQYF; cdr3_nt: TGTGCCAGCAGCTTAGATGGGACTAGCGGGGGGGAAGATACGCAGTATTTT
j_call: TRBJ1-3; clone_size: once; d_call: .; v_call: TRBV7-2; cdr3_length: 18; cdr3_aa: CASSLVGGRIDTGNTIYF; cdr3_nt: TGTGCCAGCAGCTTAGTGGGGGGACGGATAGATACTGGAAACACCATATATTTT
j_call: TRBJ1-4; clone_size: .; d_call: .; v_call: TRBV7-3; cdr3_length: 16; cdr3_aa: CASSLGTGLTNEKLFF; cdr3_nt: TGTGCCAGCAGCTTAGGTACAGGACTTACTAATGAAAAACTGTTTTTT
j_call: TRBJ2-3; clone_size: .; d_call: TRBD2; v_call: TRBV6-5; cdr3_length: 14; cdr3_aa: CASRYQGGPDTQYF; cdr3_nt: TGTGCCAGCAGATACCAGGGAGGGCCAGATACGCAGTATTTT
j_call: TRBJ2-5; clone_size: .; d_call: .; v_call: TRBV11-2; cdr3_length: 14; cdr3_aa: CASSLGVTWETQYF; cdr3_nt: TGTGCCAGCAGCTTAGGGGTAACTTGGGAGACCCAGTACTTC